This passage covers 3 T cell receptor beta chains from one sample sequenced in a study of blood T cell dynamics during melanoma immunotherapy. The time point: week 3, after first cycle of checkpoint inhibitor. The repertoire was sequenced with immunoSEQ multiplex PCR; TCRdb's copy has only in-frame clones and lacks some. The sample has about 10,000 clones; 70% to 90% are singletons. Sequencing was performed on blood, taken from a patient treated with checkpoint blockade. These receptors all come from a human donor with melanoma.

The chain has TRBV2 and TRBJ1-1; D gene ambiguous. The V end lost 0 bases, the J end lost 0 bases, and 14 bases lay between the germline ends. The CDR3 extends over 17 amino acids. Germline CDR1 is SNHLY and CDR2 is FYNNEI. The CDR3 sequence is CASSEALRGPMNTEAFF. The CDR3 nucleotides read TGTGCCAGCAGTGAAGCGCTTCGGGGTCCCATGAACACTGAAGCTTTCTTT.

The chain combines TRBV11-1 with TRBJ2-1, with 7 bases that match TRBD2. The germline gives CDR1 SGHAT, CDR2 FQDESV (reference sequence). V gave up 8 bases and J gave up 8 bases; unmatched junction bases: 9. This CDR3 has 13 amino acids. CDR3 protein: CASDLNAGDEQFF. The CDR3 DNA reads TGTGCCAGCGATCTTAATGCGGGGGATGAGCAGTTCTTC.

The rearrangement joins TRBV12-5 to TRBJ2-2; tentatively, D is TRBD1 (5 bases). The V gene's germline CDR1 is LGHNT and CDR2 FRNRAP. This CDR3 has 17 residues. Trimming removed 0 bases from V and 3 bases from J, with 14 bases in between. CDR3 in amino acids: CASGLVLRRAYTGELFF. The CDR3 nucleotides read TGTGCTAGTGGTTTGGTACTGCGCAGGGCCTACACCGGGGAGCTGTTTTTT. Drawing the rest from reference TRBV12-5 and TRBJ2-2, the complete variable domain is DARVTQTPRHKVTEMGQEVTMRCQPILGHNTVFWYRQTMMQGLELLAYFRNRAPLDDSGMPKDRFSAEMPDATLATLKIQPSEPRDSAVYFCASGLVLRRAYTGELFFGEGSRLTVL.